This TCR beta chain stems from a study of shared clonotypes between healthy human individuals. Findings and limits, study-wide: Richness estimates generally favored naive over memory subsets. Rarefaction revealed incomplete sorted-subset sequencing despite large depth. Sample collection involved blood only; tissue repertoires are likely different.

This CDR3 is built from 15 residues. Germline loops: CDR1 SGHTS, CDR2 YDEGEE. With 4 bases clipped from V and 6 bases from J, the junction kept 8 bases outside the gene matches. In the naive CD8 group, cells lacked CD45RO and were positively selected for CCR7, so terminally differentiated effector memory CD45RA+ cells were left out. At a deep level, the assay was run. Sequenced by immunoSEQ multiplex PCR; TCRdb stores in-frame clones only, minus some. The sample shows about 1,800,000 clones, 85% to 95% of them seen only once. A word on this clone: What it binds is not known.

The receptor comes from a man aged 18 to 29 in good health. The sequenced sample consisted of naive CD8+ T cells sorted from blood. V gene TRBV5-8 combines with J gene TRBJ2-1, with 9 bases identical to TRBD1. The CDR3 loop reads CASSRGQGGTNEQFF. DNA of the CDR3: TGTGCCAGCAGCCGGGGACAGGGAGGGACCAATGAGCAGTTCTTC. The complete variable domain, with remaining parts taken from reference TRBV5-8 and TRBJ2-1, reads EAGVTQSPTHLIKTRGQQATLRCSPISGHTSVYWYQQALGLGLQFLLWYDEGEERNRGNFPPRFSGRQFPNYSSELNVNALELEDSALYLCASSRGQGGTNEQFFGPGTRLTVL.